This TCR beta chain was sequenced during a study of T cells in Graves' hyperthyroidism and ophthalmopathy. Template material for amplifying TCR beta CDR3 regions consisted of RNA transcripts. The study used the HTBI primer set for a first-round RT-PCR of the TCR CDR3. Each CDR3 protein is one row after TCRdb ran MiXCR on the multiplex PCR reads. This table has about 500,000 distinct CDR3 sequences, roughly 15% appearing once. Germline CDR1 MNHEY, CDR2 SVGEGT. The CDR3 contains 14 residues. The junction had 4 bases not matched to a gene; V was cut back by 3 bases and J by 7 bases. V gene TRBV6-2 or TRBV6-3 combines with J gene TRBJ2-1; 9 nucleotides align to TRBD2. Sequences were obtained from blood. This receptor was obtained from a woman aged 30 to 39 with Graves' ophthalmopathy. Here the CDR3 DNA reads TGTGCCAGCAGTTATAGCGGGAGTGCAAATGAGCAGTTCTTC. As protein: CASSYSGSANEQFF.